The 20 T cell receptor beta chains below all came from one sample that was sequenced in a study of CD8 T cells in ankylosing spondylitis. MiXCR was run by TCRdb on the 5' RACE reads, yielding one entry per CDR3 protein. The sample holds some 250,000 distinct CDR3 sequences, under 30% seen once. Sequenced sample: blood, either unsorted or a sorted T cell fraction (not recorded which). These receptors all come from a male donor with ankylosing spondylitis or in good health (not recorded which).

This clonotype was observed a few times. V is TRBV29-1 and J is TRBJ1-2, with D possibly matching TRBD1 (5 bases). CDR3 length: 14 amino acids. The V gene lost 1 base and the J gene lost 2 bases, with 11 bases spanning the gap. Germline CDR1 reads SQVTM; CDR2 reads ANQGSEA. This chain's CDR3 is CSVEGGAGNYGYTF. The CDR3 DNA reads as TGCAGCGTTGAAGGAGGGGCAGGGAACTATGGCTACACCTTC.

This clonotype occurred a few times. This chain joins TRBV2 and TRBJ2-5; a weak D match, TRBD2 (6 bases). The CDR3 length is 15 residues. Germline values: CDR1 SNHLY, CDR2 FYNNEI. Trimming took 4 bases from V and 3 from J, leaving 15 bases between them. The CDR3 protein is CASSALGGIKETQYF. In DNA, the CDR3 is TGTGCCAGCAGTGCCCTCGGGGGAATAAAAGAGACCCAGTACTTC.

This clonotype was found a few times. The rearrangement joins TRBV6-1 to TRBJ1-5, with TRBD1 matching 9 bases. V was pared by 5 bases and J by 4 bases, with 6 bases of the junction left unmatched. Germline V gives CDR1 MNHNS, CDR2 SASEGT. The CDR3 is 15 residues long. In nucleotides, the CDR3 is TGTGCCAGCAGTCGAGAGGGACAGGGTAATCAGCCCCAGCATTTT. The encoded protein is CASSREGQGNQPQHF.

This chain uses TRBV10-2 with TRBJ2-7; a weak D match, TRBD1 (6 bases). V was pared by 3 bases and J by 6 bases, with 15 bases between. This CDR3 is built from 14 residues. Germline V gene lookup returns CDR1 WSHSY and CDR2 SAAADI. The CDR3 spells CASSEGGSVAEQYF. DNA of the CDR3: TGCGCCAGCAGTGAAGGGGGATCCGTGGCCGAGCAGTACTTC.

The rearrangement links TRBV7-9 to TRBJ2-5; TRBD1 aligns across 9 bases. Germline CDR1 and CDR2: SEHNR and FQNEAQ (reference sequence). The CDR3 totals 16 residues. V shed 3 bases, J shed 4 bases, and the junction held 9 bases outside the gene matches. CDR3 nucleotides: TGTGCCAGCAGCTTCACAGGGGGCGCGTGGGGAGAGACCCAGTACTTC. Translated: CASSFTGGAWGETQYF.

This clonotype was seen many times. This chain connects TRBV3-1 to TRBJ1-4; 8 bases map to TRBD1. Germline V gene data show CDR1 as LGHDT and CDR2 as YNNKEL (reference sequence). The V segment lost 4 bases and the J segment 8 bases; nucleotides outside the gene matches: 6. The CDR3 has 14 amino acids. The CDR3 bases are TGTGCCAGCAGCCGAGGACAGGGTCTGGAAAAACTGTTTTTT. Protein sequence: CASSRGQGLEKLFF.

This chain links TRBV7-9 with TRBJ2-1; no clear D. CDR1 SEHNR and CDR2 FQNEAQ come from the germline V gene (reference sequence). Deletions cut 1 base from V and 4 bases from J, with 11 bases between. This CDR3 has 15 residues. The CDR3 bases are TGTGCCAGCAGCTTAGAGTCGGGCAAATACAATGAGCAGTTCTTC. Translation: CASSLESGKYNEQFF.

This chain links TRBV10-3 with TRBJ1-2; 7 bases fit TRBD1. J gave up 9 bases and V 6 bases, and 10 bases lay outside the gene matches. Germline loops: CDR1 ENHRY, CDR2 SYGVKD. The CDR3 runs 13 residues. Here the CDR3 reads CAISVTGEGSYTF. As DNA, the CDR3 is TGTGCCATCAGCGTAACAGGGGAAGGGAGCTACACCTTC.

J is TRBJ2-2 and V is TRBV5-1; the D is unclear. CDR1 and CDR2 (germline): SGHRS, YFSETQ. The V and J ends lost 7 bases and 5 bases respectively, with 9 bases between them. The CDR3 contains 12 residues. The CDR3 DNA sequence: TGCGCCAGCCATAGCCGTACCGGGGAGCTGTTTTTT. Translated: CASHSRTGELFF.

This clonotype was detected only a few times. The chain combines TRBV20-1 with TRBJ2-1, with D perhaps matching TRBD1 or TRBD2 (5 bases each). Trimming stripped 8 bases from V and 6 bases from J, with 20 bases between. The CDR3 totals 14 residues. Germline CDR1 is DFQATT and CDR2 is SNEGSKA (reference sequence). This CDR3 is CSSTPGTFTNEQFF. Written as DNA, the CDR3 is TGCAGTTCGACCCCCGGGACCTTTACCAATGAGCAGTTCTTC.

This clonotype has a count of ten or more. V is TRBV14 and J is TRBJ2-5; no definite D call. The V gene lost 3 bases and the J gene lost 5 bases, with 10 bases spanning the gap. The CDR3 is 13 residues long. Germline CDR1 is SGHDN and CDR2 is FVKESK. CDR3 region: CASSQTSRETQYF. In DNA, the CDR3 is TGTGCCAGCAGCCAGACCTCTCGGGAGACCCAGTACTTC.

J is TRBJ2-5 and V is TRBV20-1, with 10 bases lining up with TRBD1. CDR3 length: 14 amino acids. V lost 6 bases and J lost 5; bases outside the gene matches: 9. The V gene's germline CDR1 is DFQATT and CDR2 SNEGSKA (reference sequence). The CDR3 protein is CSARQGALGETQYF. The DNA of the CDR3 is TGCAGTGCCCGACAGGGGGCCCTCGGGGAGACCCAGTACTTC.

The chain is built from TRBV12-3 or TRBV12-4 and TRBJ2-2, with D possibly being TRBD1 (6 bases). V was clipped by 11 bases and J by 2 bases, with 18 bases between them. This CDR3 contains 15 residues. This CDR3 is CASQGSGRNTGELFF. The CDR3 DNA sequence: TGTGCCTCTCAGGGGTCAGGGCGCAACACCGGGGAGCTGTTTTTT.

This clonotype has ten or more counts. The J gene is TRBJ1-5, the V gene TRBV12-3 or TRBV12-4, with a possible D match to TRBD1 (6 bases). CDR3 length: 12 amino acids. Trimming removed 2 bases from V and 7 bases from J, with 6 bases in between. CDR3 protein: CASSLQGQPQHF. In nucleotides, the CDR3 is TGTGCCAGCAGTTTACAGGGGCAGCCCCAGCATTTT.

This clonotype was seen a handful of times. The CDR3 DNA sequence: TGTGCCAGCAGTTACGGTGTCGGCCTTTATACGCAGTATTTT. Protein sequence: CASSYGVGLYTQYF. This chain joins TRBV6-5 and TRBJ2-3; no reliable D call. The CDR3 runs to 14 residues. V was cut by 2 bases and J by 7 bases, with 13 bases left in between. The germline CDR1 and CDR2 sequences are MNHEY and SVGAGI.

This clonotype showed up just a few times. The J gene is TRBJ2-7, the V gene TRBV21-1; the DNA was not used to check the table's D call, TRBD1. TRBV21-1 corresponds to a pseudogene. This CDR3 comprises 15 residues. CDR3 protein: CASSIPRDKSYEQYF. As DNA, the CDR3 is TGTGCCAGCAGCATCCCCCGGGACAAGTCCTACGAGCAGTACTTC.

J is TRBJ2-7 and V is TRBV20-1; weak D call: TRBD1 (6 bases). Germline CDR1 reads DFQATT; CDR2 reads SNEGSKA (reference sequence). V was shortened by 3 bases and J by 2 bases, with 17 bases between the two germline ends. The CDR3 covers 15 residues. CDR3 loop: CSASPQGNFAYEQYF. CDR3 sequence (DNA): TGCAGTGCTAGCCCACAGGGAAATTTCGCCTACGAGCAGTACTTC.

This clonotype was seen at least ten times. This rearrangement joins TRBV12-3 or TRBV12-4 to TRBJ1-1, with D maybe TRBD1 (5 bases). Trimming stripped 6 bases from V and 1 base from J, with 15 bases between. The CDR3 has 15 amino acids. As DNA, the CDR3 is TGTGCCAGCAGCCATTTCCGCGACAGGAACACTGAAGCTTTCTTT. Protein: CASSHFRDRNTEAFF.

CDR3 loop: CASSRRTVSYEQYF. CDR3 bases: TGTGCCAGCAGTCGACGGACGGTCTCCTACGAGCAGTACTTC. The rearrangement joins TRBV12-3 or TRBV12-4 to TRBJ2-7; D gene ambiguous. V lost 5 bases, J lost 0 bases, and 11 bases lay in between. The CDR3 totals 14 residues.

The CDR3 DNA sequence: TGTGCCAGCAGTTTGCGGCAGTCCGAAAAACTGTTTTTT. As protein: CASSLRQSEKLFF. The chain has TRBV12-3 or TRBV12-4 and TRBJ1-4; D not resolved. This CDR3 contains 13 residues. V was trimmed by 3 bases and J by 8 bases, leaving 10 bases between them.